One and the same sample provided the 25 T cell receptor delta chains below, sequenced in a study of gamma-delta chains in newborns, infants, children. TCRdb re-called the reads with CATT. The sample has roughly 1,500 delta-chain clones; roughly 9% are singletons. The source material was blood. These receptors originate from a child who was a newborn, infant or young child, either healthy, febrile or measles-vaccinated (not recorded which).

To note about this clone: TCRdb's entry gives the protein of a much larger clone, which mismatches this DNA's translation at residue 11, likely from a read error; the protein reported here is translated from the DNA. V and J are TRDV2 and TRDJ3; 11 nucleotides align to TRDD3. CDR3 length: 17 amino acids. The germline gives CDR1 GEAIGNYY, CDR2 EKD. CDR3 DNA: TGTGCCTGTGACACCCTGGGGGATACCTGGGGCACCCGACAGATGTTTTTC. Its protein is CACDTLGDTWGTRQMFF.

Comment on this clone: TCRdb shows a much larger clone's protein in place of this DNA's translation, and the two differ at residue 3, likely through a read error; the protein shown is translated from the DNA. The chain links TRDV2 to TRDJ1, with 12 bases identical to TRDD3. CDR3 length equals 16 residues. Per germline, CDR1 GEAIGNYY and CDR2 EKD. CDR3 loop: CARDCRWGIRADKLIF. The CDR3 DNA sequence: TGTGCCCGTGACTGCCGCTGGGGGATACGAGCCGATAAACTCATCTTT.

In its sample, this clone was seen a few times. This sequence is one base from a far larger clone and is likely a read error. Other DNA sequences from this sample encode an identical CDR3 as well. The chain links TRDV2 to TRDJ1; 12 bases line up with TRDD3. CDR1 GEAIGNYY and CDR2 EKD come from the germline V gene. The CDR3 is 16 residues long. V lost 3 bases and J lost 3; bases outside the gene matches: 7. The CDR3, as DNA: TGTGCCTGTGACTGTCGCTGGGGGATACGAGCCGATAAACTCATCTTT. It yields the protein CACDCRWGIRADKLIF.

Only a few counts were recorded for this clone. TCRdb's listed protein matches a much larger clone and diverges from this DNA's translation at residue 6, likely through a read error; the protein shown comes from the DNA. The V gene is TRDV3, the J gene TRDJ3, with a tentative D call TRDD3 (6 bases). The germline gives CDR1 TVYSNPD, CDR2 GDNSRS (reference sequence). V was shortened by 1 base and J by 3 bases, with 10 bases between the two germline ends. The CDR3 has 15 residues. DNA of the CDR3: TGTGCCTTTACTGGGGAATACTGGGACACCCGACAGATGTTTTTC. Its translation: CAFTGEYWDTRQMFF.

About this clone: TCRdb's protein, taken from a much larger clone, differs from this DNA's translation at residue 5, likely owing to a read error; the protein displayed comes from the DNA. The rearrangement joins TRDV2 to TRDJ1; 9 positions match TRDD3. Trimming cost V 3 bases and J 0 bases; bases outside gene matches: 10. Germline assignment: CDR1 GEAIGNYY and CDR2 EKD. CDR3 length equals 17 residues. CDR3 sequence: CACDAVAGGSHTDKLIF. DNA for the CDR3: TGTGCCTGTGACGCCGTTGCTGGGGGATCCCACACCGATAAACTCATCTTT.

Concerning this clone itself: A read error likely explains why the TCRdb protein, taken from a much larger clone, differs from this DNA's translation at residue 16; the protein shown is translated from the DNA. The chain uses TRDV2 and TRDJ3; 12 bases align to TRDD3. The CDR3 is made up of 18 amino acids. Germline lookup yields CDR1 GEAIGNYY and CDR2 EKD. Here the CDR3 reads CACDPATGGYWDTRQIFF. CDR3 nucleotide sequence: TGTGCCTGTGACCCTGCTACTGGGGGATACTGGGACACCCGACAGATTTTTTTC.

Turning to this clone: The protein TCRdb lists belongs to a much larger clone and differs from this DNA's translation at residue 16, which points to a read error; the protein shown is made from the DNA. The chain uses TRDV2 and TRDJ3, with D possibly TRDD3 on 5 matching bases. The CDR3 runs to 18 residues. CDR1 and CDR2 (germline): GEAIGNYY, EKD. CDR3 bases: TGTGCCTGTGACACCGCGGGGGTGAGCTCCTGGGACACCCGACAGACGTTTTTC. Encoded protein: CACDTAGVSSWDTRQTFF.

With respect to this clone: A far larger clone differs by one base, so this is likely a read error. This chain joins TRDV2 and TRDJ1; 12 nucleotides align to TRDD3. V dropped 2 bases and J dropped 2; count of bases not matched to a gene: 29. The germline CDR1 and CDR2 sequences are GEAIGNYY and EKD. There are 24 residues in the CDR3. CDR3 sequence (DNA): TGTGCCTGTGACATCCTCTCCGGAGAAAGTGCTGGGGGATACGGAGCAGGTGAAACCGATAAACTCATCTTT. Translated: CACDILSGESAGGYGAGETDKLIF.

On this clone itself: TCRdb lists the protein of a much larger clone for this DNA, which differs at residue 15, so this is likely a read error; the protein given here is translated from the DNA itself. V and J are TRDV2 and TRDJ3; D might be TRDD3 (6 bases). Germline CDR1 reads GEAIGNYY; CDR2 reads EKD. CDR3 length equals 18 residues. Here the CDR3 reads CACDTWGASSWDTRRMFF. CDR3 in DNA: TGTGCCTGTGACACCTGGGGGGCAAGCTCCTGGGACACCCGACGGATGTTTTTC.

Comment on this clone: TCRdb records a much larger clone's protein for this DNA, with a difference at residue 4 that likely arises from a read error; the protein given is the translation of the DNA. V is TRDV2 and J is TRDJ3; 11 nucleotides agree with TRDD3. This CDR3 is built from 17 residues. Germline-derived CDR1 and CDR2 are GEAIGNYY and EKD. With V trimmed by 5 bases and J by 2 bases, 4 bases remained unmatched. The CDR3 loop reads CACGNGGYAWDTRQMFF. CDR3 bases: TGTGCCTGTGGCAATGGGGGATACGCCTGGGACACCCGACAGATGTTTTTC.

This clone turned up a few times. A far more abundant clone sits one base away, making this likely a read error. This same CDR3 is encoded by further DNA sequences in the sample. The V and J genes are TRDV2 and TRDJ3, with 7 bases lining up with TRDD3. The CDR3 has 17 residues. In germline, CDR1 is GEAIGNYY, CDR2 EKD. CDR3: CACDILGSSWDTRQMFF. CDR3 coding DNA: TGTGCCTGTGACATACTGGGGAGCTCCTGGGACACCCGACAGATGTTCTTC.

This clone has only a few counts. TCRdb lists the protein of a much larger clone for this DNA, which differs at residue 11, so this is likely a read error; the protein given here is translated from the DNA itself. The chain combines TRDV2 with TRDJ3; TRDD3 agrees at 12 bases. This CDR3 is 17 amino acids long. Germline loops: CDR1 GEAIGNYY, CDR2 EKD. CDR3 nucleotide sequence: TGTGCCTGTGACATACTGGGGGATACCTGGGGCACCCGACAGATGTTTTTC. It encodes CACDILGDTWGTRQMFF.

For this clone: Possible read error: a much larger clone is one base away. The V gene is TRDV1, the J gene TRDJ1; TRDD3 agrees at 10 bases. Per the germline V gene, CDR1 is TSWWSYY and CDR2 is QGS. This CDR3 has 23 amino acids. V gave up 1 base and J gave up 0 bases; unmatched junction bases: 23. The CDR3 sequence: CALGERYRFPGGYGCLYTDKLIF. The CDR3 nucleotides read TGTGCTCTTGGGGAACGCTACCGATTCCCGGGGGGATACGGGTGCCTTTACACCGATAAACTCATCTTT.

No V gene was called here, but the J gene is TRDJ3. The CDR3 is 10 residues long. CDR3 coding DNA: TGCGCCTGGGACACCCCACATATGTTTTTC. This codes for CAWDTPHMFF.

This clone was recorded a few times. The chain uses TRDV2 and TRDJ1; the match to TRDD3 covers 8 bases. CDR1 is GEAIGNYY and CDR2 is EKD in the germline V gene. CDR3 length: 18 amino acids. V shed 1 base, J shed 0 bases, and the junction held 12 bases outside the gene matches. This chain's CDR3 is CACDTRDWGPSYTDKLIF. The CDR3 coding sequence is TGTGCCTGTGACACTAGGGACTGGGGGCCATCGTACACCGATAAACTCATCTTT.

Sample share makes this clone large. Other DNA sequences from this sample encode an identical CDR3 as well. This rearrangement joins TRDV2 to TRDJ3; tentatively, D is TRDD3 (5 bases). CDR3 length: 19 amino acids. From germline, CDR1 is GEAIGNYY and CDR2 EKD. The germline V and J ends were trimmed by 0 bases and 0 bases, with 14 bases remaining between them. The CDR3 bases are TGTGCCTGTGACACCGACAGGGGGTTTAGCTCCTGGGACACCCGACAGATGTTTTTC. Its protein is CACDTDRGFSSWDTRQMFF.

A word on this clone: Translating this DNA gives a protein that differs at residue 3 from the TCRdb one, which belongs to a much larger clone; a read error is likely, and the protein shown is this translation. The chain links TRDV2 to TRDJ3, with 12 bases matching TRDD3. The CDR3 is 20 amino acids. CDR1 is GEAIGNYY and CDR2 is EKD in the germline V gene. The CDR3 sequence is CAWDKLVLGDTSWDTRQMFF. In DNA, the CDR3 is TGTGCCTGGGACAAGCTAGTACTGGGGGATACTTCCTGGGACACCCGACAGATGTTTTTC.

On this clone itself: TCRdb assigns this DNA the protein of a much larger clone, which departs from its translation at residue 11; this likely reflects a read error, and the protein shown comes from translating the DNA. The chain has TRDV2 and TRDJ1; 9 bases match TRDD3. Looked up from germline, CDR1 is GEAIGNYY and CDR2 is EKD. CDR3 length: 17 amino acids. V gave up 0 bases and J gave up 0 bases; unmatched junction bases: 7. CDR3 loop: CACDTVAGGSNTDKLIF. CDR3 sequence (DNA): TGTGCCTGTGACACCGTTGCTGGGGGATCCAACACCGATAAACTCATCTTT.

By share, this clone counts as medium-sized (0.01 to 0.1%). For the CDR3, the DNA is TGTGCCCCCGGGGGGGGATACCTCTACACCGATAAACTCATCTTT. As protein: CAPGGGYLYTDKLIF. The chain has TRDV3 and TRDJ1; TRDD3 aligns across 9 bases. This CDR3 comprises 15 residues. V dropped 5 bases and J dropped 0; count of bases not matched to a gene: 10. Germline-derived CDR1 and CDR2 are TVYSNPD and GDNSRS (reference sequence).

By sample share, this clone is medium-sized (0.01 to 0.1%). The CDR3 region is CACDGIANTGRTDKLIF. In nucleotides, the CDR3 is TGTGCCTGTGACGGGATCGCCAATACTGGGAGAACCGATAAACTCATCTTT. The chain carries TRDV2 and TRDJ1, with D possibly matching TRDD3 (6 bases). The V end lost 3 bases, the J end lost 2 bases, and 21 bases lay between the germline ends. Germline V gene lookup returns CDR1 GEAIGNYY and CDR2 EKD. The CDR3 consists of 17 residues.

As regards this clone: This specimen includes other DNA sequences encoding the same CDR3. The V gene is TRDV2, the J gene TRDJ2; D possibly corresponds to TRDD3 (6 bases). Germline-derived CDR1 and CDR2 are GEAIGNYY and EKD. The ends were cut back, 9 bases at V and 13 bases at J, with 26 bases in the middle. The CDR3 covers 14 residues. CDR3 loop: CATGGDPSTAPLFF. The CDR3 DNA is TGTGCCACCGGAGGGGATCCCTCGACAGCCCCACTCTTCTTT.

This clone showed up just a few times. TCRdb's entry gives the protein of a much larger clone, which mismatches this DNA's translation at residue 5, likely from a read error; the protein reported here is translated from the DNA. The chain employs TRDV2 and TRDJ3; the D gene is possibly TRDD3 (5 bases). The CDR3 sequence is 19 residues long. Trimming left V 3 bases short and J 0 bases short, with 17 bases between. Germline values: CDR1 GEAIGNYY, CDR2 EKD. The CDR3, as DNA: TGTGCCTGTGACGCCGACAGGGGGTTTAGCTCCTGGGACACCCGACAGATGTTTTTC. It is translated as CACDADRGFSSWDTRQMFF.

Of note for this clone: A far larger clone differs by one base, so this is likely a read error. The chain joins TRDV2 to TRDJ1; D is unclear. The CDR3 runs to 12 residues. Per the germline V gene, CDR1 is GEAIGNYY and CDR2 is EKD. V was shortened by 3 bases and J by 9 bases, with 13 bases between the two germline ends. The CDR3 sequence: CACDPSGDQLIF. The CDR3 coding sequence is TGTGCCTGTGACCCATCGGGAGATCAACTCATCTTT.

This clone was picked up a small number of times. The chain uses TRDV2 and TRDJ3, with D maybe TRDD3 (6 bases). The V end was cut by 2 bases, the J end by 0 bases, with 10 bases between. This CDR3 region has 17 residues. Germline V gene data show CDR1 as GEAIGNYY and CDR2 as EKD. Written as DNA, the CDR3 is TGTGCCTGTGACAGAAGGGGGAGCTCCTGGGACACCCGACAGATGTTTTTC. It is translated as CACDRRGSSWDTRQMFF.

This clone is classed as large. The same CDR3 can be traced to other DNA sequences in this sample. The CDR3 DNA sequence: TGTGCCTGTGACATCCCCTGGGGGGCCAGCTCCTGGGACACCCGACAGATGTTTTTC. This sequence encodes CACDIPWGASSWDTRQMFF. The V gene is TRDV2, the J gene TRDJ3, with TRDD3 matching over 7 bases. V lost 2 bases to trimming and J lost 0 bases; unmatched junction nucleotides: 9. The CDR3 runs to 19 residues. The germline CDR1 and CDR2 sequences are GEAIGNYY and EKD.